This is a list of T cell receptor beta chains from one sample in a study of T cell responses to AZD1222 COVID-19 vaccine. Assay: immunoSEQ multiplex PCR; the TCRdb copy retains only in-frame clones and omits some. The repertoire holds roughly 150,000 clones, with 90% to 95% as singletons. Specimen: peripheral blood, collected on day 0 of AZD1222 vaccination. These receptors came from an adult in good health. The CDR3 runs from the conserved cysteine through the conserved F or W. A D gene is named only where the DNA matches it firmly. Only part of the rows carry a size: once, few, many, or a class if the clone is expanded.

- | TRBJ2-1 | TRBV3-1/TRBV3-2 | - | CASSQDSGVYNEQFF | TGTGCCAGCAGCCAAGATTCCGGGGTTTACAATGAGCAGTTCTTC
- | TRBJ1-6 | TRBV6-5 | - | CASSRTANNSPLHF | TGTGCCAGCAGTAGGACGGCGAATAATTCACCCCTCCACTTT
- | TRBJ2-3 | TRBV3-1/TRBV3-2 | - | CASSQLPDTQYF | TGTGCCAGCAGCCAGCTGCCAGATACGCAGTATTTT
- | TRBJ1-1 | TRBV19 | once | CASSPGRGKVNTEAFF | TGTGCCAGTAGCCCTGGCAGAGGGAAAGTGAACACTGAAGCTTTCTTT
- | TRBJ2-1 | TRBV1 | - | CTTNGTSGGAVYNEQFF | TGCACCACCAATGGGACTAGCGGGGGGGCAGTCTACAATGAGCAGTTCTTC
- | TRBJ1-3 | TRBV7-9 | - | CASSLNSGAAVGNTIYF | TGTGCCAGCAGCTTAAATTCCGGAGCAGCGGTTGGAAACACCATATATTTT
TRBD1 | TRBJ2-7 | TRBV6-5 | once | CASRGQGYEQYF | TGTGCCAGCAGGGGACAGGGGTACGAGCAGTACTTC
TRBD1 | TRBJ1-1 | TRBV3-1/TRBV3-2 | - | CASSQDRLDRNTEAFF | TGTGCCAGCAGCCAAGATCGTTTGGACAGGAATACTGAAGCTTTCTTT
- | TRBJ2-5 | TRBV4-2 | - | CAIFGGLCQETQYF | TGTGCCATCTTTGGGGGATTATGTCAAGAGACCCAGTACTTC
TRBD1 | TRBJ1-1 | TRBV28 | - | CASSLSPGGSGTEAFF | TGTGCCAGCAGTTTATCCCCAGGGGGAAGTGGCACTGAAGCTTTCTTT
- | TRBJ2-7 | TRBV7-2 | - | CASSHGGAGYEQYF | TGTGCCAGCAGCCACGGAGGGGCAGGGTACGAGCAGTACTTC
- | TRBJ1-2 | TRBV5-5 | - | CASSLGIGTDGYTF | TGTGCCAGCAGCTTGGGTATAGGGACGGATGGCTACACCTTC
TRBD2 | TRBJ2-2 | TRBV6-4 | - | CASSRGTSGASTGELFF | TGTGCCAGCAGCCGGGGGACTAGCGGGGCCAGCACCGGGGAGCTGTTTTTT
- | TRBJ1-1 | TRBV7-2 | - | CASSLGGTVAEAFF | TGTGCCAGCAGCTTAGGGGGGACGGTCGCTGAAGCTTTCTTT
TRBD1 | TRBJ2-2 | TRBV6-6 | - | CASTEGGALSSGELFF | TGTGCCAGCACCGAAGGGGGCGCATTGAGCTCCGGGGAGCTGTTTTTT
- | TRBJ2-1 | TRBV19 | few | CASSPTSSREQFF | TGTGCCAGTAGTCCCACTAGCAGTCGTGAGCAGTTCTTC
- | TRBJ2-6 | TRBV5-1 | - | CASSLYAGANVLTF | TGCGCCAGCAGCTTGTATGCCGGGGCCAACGTCCTGACTTTC
- | TRBJ1-1 | TRBV9 | - | CASSARTGEAFF | TGTGCCAGCAGCGCCCGTACAGGTGAAGCTTTCTTT
- | TRBJ1-1 | TRBV28 | - | CASPGAGEAFF | TGTGCCAGCCCCGGCGCGGGTGAAGCTTTCTTT
- | TRBJ1-5 | TRBV19 | - | CASRLGSNQPQHF | TGTGCCAGTAGATTGGGAAGCAATCAGCCCCAGCATTTT
- | TRBJ1-1 | TRBV29-1 | once | CSVEPRNTEAFF | TGCAGCGTTGAACCCAGGAACACTGAAGCTTTCTTT
- | TRBJ1-6 | TRBV11-1 | - | CASSLCQGYNSPLHF | TGTGCCAGCAGCTTATGTCAGGGGTATAATTCACCCCTCCACTTT
- | TRBJ1-1 | TRBV15 | - | CATSREGFSEAFF | TGTGCCACCAGCAGAGAAGGTTTTTCTGAAGCTTTCTTT
TRBD1 | TRBJ1-1 | TRBV7-9 | - | CASSQRQGANTEAFF | TGTGCCAGCAGCCAAAGACAGGGGGCGAACACTGAAGCTTTCTTT
- | TRBJ1-3 | TRBV28 | once | CASSRNTIYF | TGTGCCAGCAGCCGAAACACCATATATTTT
- | TRBJ2-3 | TRBV9 | once | CASSLRHFPTDTQYF | TGTGCCAGCAGCCTCCGACATTTCCCCACAGATACGCAGTATTTT
- | TRBJ1-3 | TRBV7-2 | - | CASSWTGGGNTIYF | TGTGCCAGCAGCTGGACGGGTGGTGGAAACACCATATATTTT
- | TRBJ2-2 | TRBV28 | - | CASSADRREPGELFF | TGTGCCAGCAGTGCGGACCGGAGGGAGCCCGGGGAGCTGTTTTTT
- | TRBJ1-4 | TRBV15 | - | CATSRDRSLNEKLFF | TGTGCCACCAGCAGAGATCGATCCCTCAATGAAAAACTGTTTTTT
- | TRBJ2-7 | TRBV27 | few | CASSLIGEPQYF | TGTGCCAGCAGTTTGATAGGGGAACCGCAGTACTTC
- | TRBJ2-1 | TRBV12-3/TRBV12-4 | - | CASSLGTEQFF | TGTGCCAGCAGTTTAGGGACTGAGCAGTTCTTC
- | TRBJ2-1 | TRBV28 | - | CASIGDSSYNEQFF | TGTGCCAGCATAGGGGATAGCTCCTACAATGAGCAGTTCTTC
TRBD2 | TRBJ2-3 | TRBV6-4 | few | CASSDSPNSGGGTDTQYF | TGTGCCAGCAGTGACTCCCCAAATAGCGGGGGTGGCACAGATACGCAGTATTTT
- | TRBJ1-3 | TRBV6-5 | - | CASSPHTGAGNTIYF | TGTGCCAGCAGTCCTCATACGGGGGCCGGAAACACCATATATTTT
- | TRBJ1-1 | TRBV28 | - | CASSLFGRATLNTEAFF | TGTGCCAGCAGTTTATTTGGCAGGGCTACTTTGAACACTGAAGCTTTCTTT
- | TRBJ1-1 | TRBV7-3 | - | CASSLSQNTEAFF | TGTGCCAGCAGCTTATCCCAGAACACTGAAGCTTTCTTT
- | TRBJ1-1 | TRBV28 | - | CASSLQGPTEAFF | TGTGCCAGCAGTTTACAGGGACCCACTGAAGCTTTCTTT
TRBD2 | TRBJ2-1 | TRBV4-3 | - | CASSQDPAGHNEQFF | TGCGCCAGCAGCCAAGACCCAGCGGGGCACAATGAGCAGTTCTTC
TRBD2 | TRBJ2-7 | TRBV19 | - | CASSIRRGSSYEQYF | TGTGCCAGTAGTATAAGGCGGGGGTCGTCCTACGAGCAGTACTTC
TRBD1 | TRBJ1-2 | TRBV11-2 | once | CASSDLRHTGGGYGYTF | TGTGCCAGCAGCGACCTCCGACACACAGGGGGCGGCTATGGCTACACCTTC
- | TRBJ1-1 | TRBV19 | - | CATSARVRTEAFF | TGTGCCACAAGCGCCCGGGTTCGGACTGAAGCTTTCTTT
- | TRBJ2-3 | TRBV4-2 | few | CASSQEWDLDDTQYF | TGTGCCAGCAGCCAAGAATGGGACCTGGATGATACGCAGTATTTT
TRBD2 | TRBJ2-3 | TRBV10-1 | few | CASSDLAELGTDTQYF | TGCGCCAGCAGTGATCTAGCGGAGTTGGGCACAGATACGCAGTATTTT
TRBD2 | TRBJ2-1 | TRBV18 | - | CASSPRTSGRGGNEQFF | TGTGCCAGCTCACCACGGACTAGCGGGAGGGGGGGCAATGAGCAGTTCTTC
- | TRBJ1-2 | TRBV25-1 | - | CASSRGRGYTF | TGTGCCAGCAGTAGAGGTAGGGGCTACACCTTC
TRBD2 | TRBJ2-7 | TRBV6-6 | - | CASSYLGGVYEQYF | TGTGCCAGCAGTTACCTGGGGGGGGTCTACGAGCAGTACTTC
- | TRBJ1-1 | TRBV10-3 | - | CAISEGSVNTEAFF | TGTGCCATCAGTGAAGGAAGTGTAAACACTGAAGCTTTCTTT
TRBD2 | TRBJ2-3 | TRBV3-1/TRBV3-2 | - | CASSQLASGGTDTQYF | TGTGCCAGCAGCCAGTTGGCTAGCGGGGGCACAGATACGCAGTATTTT
TRBD2 | TRBJ2-7 | TRBV6-6 | - | CASRSGDYEQYF | TGTGCCAGCAGAAGCGGGGACTACGAGCAGTACTTC
TRBD1 | TRBJ2-7 | TRBV19 | - | CASSIRGHEQYF | TGTGCCAGTAGTATCAGGGGGCACGAGCAGTACTTC
- | TRBJ2-7 | TRBV24-1 | - | CATRPTYSCVEQYF | TGTGCCACCAGGCCTACTTATAGCTGCGTCGAGCAGTACTTC
TRBD1 | TRBJ1-1 | TRBV28 | - | CASSSEGQGGWNTEAFF | TGTGCCAGCAGTTCCGAGGGACAGGGAGGATGGAACACTGAAGCTTTCTTT
TRBD1 | TRBJ2-7 | TRBV5-4 | few | CASSPTGGRNEQYF | TGTGCCAGCAGCCCTACAGGGGGCAGGAACGAGCAGTACTTC
TRBD2 | TRBJ2-3 | TRBV24-1 | - | CATSPGLAGADTQYF | TGTGCCACATCACCGGGACTAGCGGGAGCGGATACGCAGTATTTT